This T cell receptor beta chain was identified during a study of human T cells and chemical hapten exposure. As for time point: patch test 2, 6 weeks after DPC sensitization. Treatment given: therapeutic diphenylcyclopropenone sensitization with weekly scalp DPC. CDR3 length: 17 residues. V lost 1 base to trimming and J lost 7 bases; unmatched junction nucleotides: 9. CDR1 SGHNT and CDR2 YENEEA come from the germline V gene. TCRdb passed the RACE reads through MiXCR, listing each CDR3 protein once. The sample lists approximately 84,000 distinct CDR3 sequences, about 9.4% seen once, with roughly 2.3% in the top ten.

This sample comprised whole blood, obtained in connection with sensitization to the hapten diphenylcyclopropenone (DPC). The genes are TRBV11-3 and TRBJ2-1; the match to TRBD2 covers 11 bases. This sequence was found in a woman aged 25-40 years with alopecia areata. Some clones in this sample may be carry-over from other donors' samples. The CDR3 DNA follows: TGTGCCAGCAGCTTAGCTCATAGCGGGGGGGCCTGGAATGAGCAGTTCTTC. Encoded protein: CASSLAHSGGAWNEQFF.